These 11 T cell receptor beta chains originate from one sample sequenced in a study of blood T cell repertoires in COVID-19. Measured with immunoSEQ multiplex PCR; TCRdb has only the in-frame clones, and not every one. The sample shows 91,000 or so clones, 80% to 95% of them seen only once. The sequenced sample was peripheral blood. The receptor source for this set is a woman between 45 and 60 years old in a cohort sampled during active COVID-19.

The chain employs TRBV27 and TRBJ2-7, with D perhaps matching TRBD1 (6 bases). Germline CDR1 MNHEY, CDR2 SMNVEV (reference sequence). V lost 2 bases and J lost 2, with 10 bases in between. The CDR3 runs to 14 residues. The CDR3 DNA sequence: TGTGCCAGCAGTTTACTGGACAGTACCTACGAGCAGTACTTC. The encoded protein is CASSLLDSTYEQYF.

This CDR3 reads CASSEQAASGEAFF. The CDR3 coding sequence is TGTGCCAGTAGTGAACAGGCGGCGTCTGGGGAAGCTTTCTTT. This sequence joins TRBV19 and TRBJ1-1, with D possibly matching TRBD1 (5 bases). The CDR3 runs 14 residues. The V and J ends lost 5 bases and 8 bases respectively, with 18 bases between them. Per the germline V gene, CDR1 is LNHDA and CDR2 is SQIVND (reference sequence). The full variable domain, with the rest looked up from reference TRBV19 and TRBJ1-1, is DGGITQSPKYLFRKEGQNVTLSCEQNLNHDAMYWYRQDPGQGLRLIYYSQIVNDFQKGDIAEGYSVSREKKESFPLTVTSAQKNPTAFYLCASSEQAASGEAFFGQGTRLTVV.

The count of this clone is one. V gene TRBV3-1 (or the pseudogene TRBV3-2) combines with J gene TRBJ2-5; TRBD1 matches 9 bases. Germline V lookup: CDR1 LGHDT, CDR2 YNNKEL (reference sequence). The CDR3 is 14 amino acids. Trimming took 6 bases from V and 4 from J; bases not matched to a gene: 6. CDR3 nucleotides: TGTGCCAGCAGACAACAGGGGGCACGAGAGACCCAGTACTTC. It encodes CASRQQGARETQYF.

The chain combines TRBV18 with TRBJ1-2; 10 bases are a match to TRBD1. Trimming took 5 bases from V and 5 from J; bases not matched to a gene: 5. CDR1 and CDR2 (germline): KGHSH, LQKENI. The CDR3 spans 14 residues. The CDR3: CASSSGTGEYGYTF. CDR3 coding DNA: TGTGCCAGCTCATCCGGGACAGGGGAGTATGGCTACACCTTC.

The chain couples TRBV3-1 (or the pseudogene TRBV3-2) to TRBJ1-5, with D possibly TRBD1 on 5 matching bases. Between the trimmed V and J ends, which lost 6 bases and 6 bases, there was a span of 15 bases. This CDR3 comprises 14 residues. Germline values: CDR1 LGHDT, CDR2 YNNKEL (reference sequence). The CDR3 sequence: CASSPLGAGQPQHF. The CDR3 DNA is TGTGCCAGCAGTCCTTTAGGGGCCGGTCAGCCCCAGCATTTT.

CDR3 in DNA: TGCGCCAGCAGCTCGCAGCGACAGGTGCAAGAGACCCAGTACTTC. It yields the protein CASSSQRQVQETQYF. The gene calls are TRBV5-1 and TRBJ2-5; a possible D gene is TRBD1 (6 bases). The germline CDR1 and CDR2 sequences are SGHRS and YFSETQ. V was trimmed by 3 bases and J by 2 bases, leaving 14 bases between them. The CDR3 contains 15 residues.

This chain joins TRBV4-1 and TRBJ2-2; 7 nucleotides line up with TRBD2. Trimming cost V 2 bases and J 1 base; bases outside gene matches: 13. Germline V lookup: CDR1 MGHRA, CDR2 YSYEKL. CDR3 length: 19 amino acids. The CDR3, as DNA: TGCGCCAGCAGCCAAATCCCGAAAATAAGCGGGATGAACACCGGGGAGCTGTTTTTT. As protein: CASSQIPKISGMNTGELFF.

This rearrangement joins TRBV2 to TRBJ2-7, with TRBD1 identical over 9 bases. The CDR3 runs 16 residues. The V and J ends lost 1 base and 6 bases, in that order; junction bases with no gene match: 10. From germline, CDR1 is SNHLY and CDR2 FYNNEI. CDR3 in amino acids: CASSEDRGQGIGEQYF. The CDR3 DNA reads as TGTGCCAGCAGTGAAGATAGGGGACAGGGCATCGGCGAGCAGTACTTC.

The CDR3 sequence is CASSSGQAGNTIYF. CDR3 nucleotides: TGTGCCAGCAGCTCCGGACAGGCTGGAAACACCATATATTTT. This chain links TRBV7-9 with TRBJ1-3, with 7 bases fitting TRBD1. Trimming took 4 bases from V and 2 from J; bases not matched to a gene: 2. Germline V CDR1 and CDR2: SEHNR, FQNEAQ (reference sequence). There are 14 residues in the CDR3.

This chain connects TRBV5-1 to TRBJ2-2, with a weak D call TRBD1 (5 bases). Germline V CDR1 and CDR2: SGHRS, YFSETQ. V lost 4 bases and J 0 bases, leaving 7 bases between the germline ends. The CDR3 loop spans 14 amino acids. The CDR3 region is CASSLTANTGELFF. DNA for the CDR3: TGCGCCAGCAGCCTGACAGCGAACACCGGGGAGCTGTTTTTT.

This clone was seen a single time. The rearrangement joins TRBV27 to TRBJ2-7; 9 bases align to TRBD2. The germline CDR1 and CDR2 sequences are MNHEY and SMNVEV (reference sequence). The CDR3 is 15 residues long. The trim removed 2 bases at V and 2 bases at J, leaving 4 bases unmatched. CDR3 sequence reads: CASSLDAGGPYEQYF. Written as DNA, the CDR3 is TGTGCCAGCAGTTTAGACGCGGGAGGGCCCTACGAGCAGTACTTC.